This TCR beta chain was sequenced in a study of CD8 T cells in ankylosing spondylitis. As to this clonotype: Its antigen is still unknown.

TCRdb redid the calling of the 5' RACE reads with MiXCR, one entry per CDR3 protein. The table lists around 770,000 distinct CDR3 sequences, about 11% of them singletons. Findings and caveats of the study: Seemingly characteristic of ankylosing spondylitis blood was a TCR beta motif consisting of about 8 highly homologous variants.

The CDR3 spans 13 residues. Trimming at V came to 7 bases and at J to 3 bases, leaving 7 bases not matched to a gene. Germline lookup yields CDR1 DFQATT and CDR2 SNEGSKA (reference sequence). The sequencing input was blood, either unsorted or a sorted T cell fraction (not recorded which). J is TRBJ2-7 and V is TRBV20-1, with 9 bases lining up with TRBD2. The origin of this receptor is a male donor with ankylosing spondylitis. The CDR3 nucleotides are TGCAGTGGACTAGCGGAAGCACTCTACGAGCAGTACTTC. This sequence encodes CSGLAEALYEQYF.